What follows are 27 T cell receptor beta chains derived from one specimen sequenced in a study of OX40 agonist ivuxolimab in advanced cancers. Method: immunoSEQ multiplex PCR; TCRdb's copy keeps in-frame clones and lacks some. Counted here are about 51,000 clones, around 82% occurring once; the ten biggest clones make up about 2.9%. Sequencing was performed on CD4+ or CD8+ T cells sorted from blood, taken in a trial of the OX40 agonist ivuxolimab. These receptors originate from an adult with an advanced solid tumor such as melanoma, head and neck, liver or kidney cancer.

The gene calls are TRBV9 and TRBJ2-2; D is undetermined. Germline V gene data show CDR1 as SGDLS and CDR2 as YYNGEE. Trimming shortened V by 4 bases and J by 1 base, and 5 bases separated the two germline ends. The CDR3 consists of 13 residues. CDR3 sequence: CASSQRNTGELFF. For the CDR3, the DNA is TGTGCCAGCAGCCAACGGAACACCGGGGAGCTGTTTTTT.

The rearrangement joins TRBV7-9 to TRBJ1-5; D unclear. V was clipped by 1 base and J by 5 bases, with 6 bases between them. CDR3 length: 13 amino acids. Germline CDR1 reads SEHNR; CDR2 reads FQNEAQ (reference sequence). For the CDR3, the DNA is TGTGCCAGCAGCTTAGGGGGTCATCAGCCCCAGCATTTT. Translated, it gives CASSLGGHQPQHF.

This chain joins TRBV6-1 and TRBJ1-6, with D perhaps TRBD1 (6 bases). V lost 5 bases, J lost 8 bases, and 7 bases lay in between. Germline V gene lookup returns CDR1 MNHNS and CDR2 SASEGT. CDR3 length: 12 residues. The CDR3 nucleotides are TGTGCCAGCAGTTCAGGGGATTCACCCCTCCACTTT. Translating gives CASSSGDSPLHF.

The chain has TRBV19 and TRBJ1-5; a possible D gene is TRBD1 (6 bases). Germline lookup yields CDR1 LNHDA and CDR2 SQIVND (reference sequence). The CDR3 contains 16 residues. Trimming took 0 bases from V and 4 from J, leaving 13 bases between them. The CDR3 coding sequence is TGTGCCAGTAGTATAGATCATTGGGGGGCTAATCAGCCCCAGCATTTT. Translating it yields CASSIDHWGANQPQHF.

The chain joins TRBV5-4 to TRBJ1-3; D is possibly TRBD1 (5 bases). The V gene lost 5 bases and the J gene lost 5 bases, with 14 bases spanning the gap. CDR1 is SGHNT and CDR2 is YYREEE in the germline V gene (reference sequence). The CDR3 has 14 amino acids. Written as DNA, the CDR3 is TGTGCCAGCAGTTTGCAGGGTGGGAGAAACACCATATATTTT. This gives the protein CASSLQGGRNTIYF. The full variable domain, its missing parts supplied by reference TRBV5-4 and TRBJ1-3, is ETGVTQSPTHLIKTRGQQVTLRCSSQSGHNTVSWYQQALGQGPQFIFQYYREEENGRGNFPPRFSGLQFPNYSSELNVNALELDDSALYLCASSLQGGRNTIYFGEGSWLTVV.

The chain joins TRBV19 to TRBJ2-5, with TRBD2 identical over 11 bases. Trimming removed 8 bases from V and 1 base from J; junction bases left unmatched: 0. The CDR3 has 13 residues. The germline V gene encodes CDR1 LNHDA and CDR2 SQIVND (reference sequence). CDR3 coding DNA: TGTGCCAGTGGGACTAGCGGCCAAGAGACCCAGTACTTC. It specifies CASGTSGQETQYF.

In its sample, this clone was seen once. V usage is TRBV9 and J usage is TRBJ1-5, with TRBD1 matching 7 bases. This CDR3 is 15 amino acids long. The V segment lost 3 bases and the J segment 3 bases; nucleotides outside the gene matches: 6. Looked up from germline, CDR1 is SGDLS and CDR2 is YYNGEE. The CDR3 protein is CASSAEGTVNQPQHF. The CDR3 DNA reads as TGTGCCAGCAGCGCAGAGGGGACAGTCAATCAGCCCCAGCATTTT. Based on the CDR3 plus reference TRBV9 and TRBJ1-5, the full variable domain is DSGVTQTPKHLITATGQRVTLRCSPRSGDLSVYWYQQSLDQGLQFLIQYYNGEERAKGNILERFSAQQFPDLHSELNLSSLELGDSALYFCASSAEGTVNQPQHFGDGTRLSIL.

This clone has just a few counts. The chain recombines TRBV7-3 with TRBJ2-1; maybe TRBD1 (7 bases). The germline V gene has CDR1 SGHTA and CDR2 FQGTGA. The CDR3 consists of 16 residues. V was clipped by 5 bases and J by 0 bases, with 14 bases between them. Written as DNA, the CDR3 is TGTGCCAGCAGCCTTCGACAGGGAGGCTCCTACAATGAGCAGTTCTTC. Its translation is CASSLRQGGSYNEQFF.

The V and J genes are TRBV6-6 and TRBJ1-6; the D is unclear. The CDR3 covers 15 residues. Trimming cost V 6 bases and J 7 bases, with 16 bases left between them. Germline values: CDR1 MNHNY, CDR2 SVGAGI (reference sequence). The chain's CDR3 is CASRPRSLRNSPLHF. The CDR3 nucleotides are TGTGCCAGCAGACCTCGGTCCCTCCGGAATTCACCCCTCCACTTT.

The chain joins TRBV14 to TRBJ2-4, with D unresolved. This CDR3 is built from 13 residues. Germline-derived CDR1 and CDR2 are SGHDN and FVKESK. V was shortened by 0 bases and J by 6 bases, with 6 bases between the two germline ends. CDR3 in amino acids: CASSQDIGNIQYF. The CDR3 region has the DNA TGTGCCAGCAGCCAAGATATCGGAAACATTCAGTACTTC. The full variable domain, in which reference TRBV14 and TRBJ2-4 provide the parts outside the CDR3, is EAGVTQFPSHSVIEKGQTVTLRCDPISGHDNLYWYRRVMGKEIKFLLHFVKESKQDESGMPNNRFLAERTGGTYSTLKVQPAELEDSGVYFCASSQDIGNIQYFGAGTRLSVL.

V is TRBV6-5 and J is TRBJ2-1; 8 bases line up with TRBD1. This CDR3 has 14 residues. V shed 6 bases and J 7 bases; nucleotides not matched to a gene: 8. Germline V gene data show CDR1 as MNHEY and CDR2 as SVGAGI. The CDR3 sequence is CASREGQVSNEQFF. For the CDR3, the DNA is TGTGCCAGCAGAGAGGGACAGGTGTCAAATGAGCAGTTCTTC.

The CDR3 DNA reads as TGTGCCAGCAGCCCGGGACAGGGAGGGGCAGCTTTCTTT. This sequence encodes CASSPGQGGAAFF. This chain links TRBV7-3 with TRBJ1-1, with 9 positions matching TRBD1. CDR1 is SGHTA, CDR2 FQGTGA, per germline. V was clipped by 5 bases and J by 10 bases; unmatched bases: 8. The CDR3 covers 13 residues.

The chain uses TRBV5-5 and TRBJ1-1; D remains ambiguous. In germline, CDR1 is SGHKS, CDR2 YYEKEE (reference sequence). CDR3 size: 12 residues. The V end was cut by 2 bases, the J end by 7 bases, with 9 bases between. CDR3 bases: TGTGCCAGCAGCTTCTCGCCCAATGAAGCTTTCTTT. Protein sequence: CASSFSPNEAFF.

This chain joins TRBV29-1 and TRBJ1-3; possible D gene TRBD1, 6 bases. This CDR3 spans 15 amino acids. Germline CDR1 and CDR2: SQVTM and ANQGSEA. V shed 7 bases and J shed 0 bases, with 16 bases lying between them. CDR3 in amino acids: CSALGGALSGNTIYF. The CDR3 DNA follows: TGCAGCGCCCTCGGGGGGGCACTCTCTGGAAACACCATATATTTT.

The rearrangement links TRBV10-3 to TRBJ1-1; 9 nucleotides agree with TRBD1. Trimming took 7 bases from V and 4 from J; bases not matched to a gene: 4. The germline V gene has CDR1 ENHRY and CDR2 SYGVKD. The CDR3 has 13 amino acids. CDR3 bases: TGTGCCATCACAGGGACAGGGACCACTGAAGCTTTCTTT. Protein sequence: CAITGTGTTEAFF.

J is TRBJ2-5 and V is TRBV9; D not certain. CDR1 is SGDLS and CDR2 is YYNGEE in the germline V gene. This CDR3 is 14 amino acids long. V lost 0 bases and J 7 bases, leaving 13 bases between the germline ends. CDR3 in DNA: TGTGCCAGCAGCGTAGGTGAAAACCTCGGGACCCAGTACTTC. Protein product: CASSVGENLGTQYF. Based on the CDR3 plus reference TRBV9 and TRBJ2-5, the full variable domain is DSGVTQTPKHLITATGQRVTLRCSPRSGDLSVYWYQQSLDQGLQFLIQYYNGEERAKGNILERFSAQQFPDLHSELNLSSLELGDSALYFCASSVGENLGTQYFGPGTRLLVL.

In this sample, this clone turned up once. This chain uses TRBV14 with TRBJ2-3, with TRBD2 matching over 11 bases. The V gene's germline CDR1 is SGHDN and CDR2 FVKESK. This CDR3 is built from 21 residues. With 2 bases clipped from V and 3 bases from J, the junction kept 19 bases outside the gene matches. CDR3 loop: CASSQLPVGTSGTASTDTQYF. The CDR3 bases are TGTGCCAGCAGCCAACTCCCCGTGGGGACTAGCGGCACCGCCTCTACAGATACGCAGTATTTT.

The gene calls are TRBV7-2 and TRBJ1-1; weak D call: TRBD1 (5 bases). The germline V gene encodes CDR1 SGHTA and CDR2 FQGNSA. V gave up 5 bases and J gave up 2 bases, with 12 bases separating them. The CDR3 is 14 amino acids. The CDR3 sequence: CASSRQRLNTEAFF. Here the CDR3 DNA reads TGTGCCAGCAGCCGACAGAGACTCAACACTGAAGCTTTCTTT.

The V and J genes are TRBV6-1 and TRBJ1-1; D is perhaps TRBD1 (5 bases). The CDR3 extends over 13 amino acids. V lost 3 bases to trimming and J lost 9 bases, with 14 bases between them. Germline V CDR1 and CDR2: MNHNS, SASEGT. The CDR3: CASSDGNQGKAFF. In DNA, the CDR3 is TGTGCCAGCAGTGACGGGAACCAGGGAAAAGCTTTCTTT.

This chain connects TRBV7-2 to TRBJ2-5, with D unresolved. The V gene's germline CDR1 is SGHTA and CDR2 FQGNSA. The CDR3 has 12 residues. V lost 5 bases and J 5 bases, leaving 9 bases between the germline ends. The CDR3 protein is CASSLSTETQYF. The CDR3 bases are TGTGCCAGCAGCCTGTCGACTGAGACCCAGTACTTC.

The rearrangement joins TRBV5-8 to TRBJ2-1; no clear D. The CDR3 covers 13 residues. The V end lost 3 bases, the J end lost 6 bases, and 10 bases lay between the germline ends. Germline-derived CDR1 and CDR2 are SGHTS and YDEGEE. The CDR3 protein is CASSSPPINEQFF. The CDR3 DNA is TGTGCCAGCAGCTCCCCTCCGATCAATGAGCAGTTCTTC.

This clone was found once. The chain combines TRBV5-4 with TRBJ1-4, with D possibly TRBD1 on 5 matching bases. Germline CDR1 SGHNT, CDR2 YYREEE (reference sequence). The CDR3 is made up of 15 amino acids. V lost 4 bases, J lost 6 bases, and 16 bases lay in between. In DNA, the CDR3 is TGTGCCAGCAGCCAAGAGGGGACTTGGGATGAAAAACTGTTTTTT. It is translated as CASSQEGTWDEKLFF.

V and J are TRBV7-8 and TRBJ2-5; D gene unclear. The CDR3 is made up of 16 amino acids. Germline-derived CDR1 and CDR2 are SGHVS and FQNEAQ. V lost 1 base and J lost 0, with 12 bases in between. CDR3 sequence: CASSLEADADQETQYF. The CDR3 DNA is TGTGCCAGCAGCTTAGAGGCCGACGCTGACCAAGAGACCCAGTACTTC.

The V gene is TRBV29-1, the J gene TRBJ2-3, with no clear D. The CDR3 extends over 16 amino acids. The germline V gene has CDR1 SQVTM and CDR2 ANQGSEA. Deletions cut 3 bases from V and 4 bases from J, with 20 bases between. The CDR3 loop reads CSVDSAPAPIADTQYF. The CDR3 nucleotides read TGCAGCGTTGATTCCGCTCCTGCTCCTATTGCAGATACGCAGTATTTT.

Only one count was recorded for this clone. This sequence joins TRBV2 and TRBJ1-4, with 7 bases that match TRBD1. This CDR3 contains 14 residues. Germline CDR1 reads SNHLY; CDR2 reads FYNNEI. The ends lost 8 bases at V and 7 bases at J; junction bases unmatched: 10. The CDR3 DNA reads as TGTGCCAGCTACATGGGACAGATGGGTGAAAAACTGTTTTTT. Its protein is CASYMGQMGEKLFF. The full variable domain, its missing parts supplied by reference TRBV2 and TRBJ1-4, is EPEVTQTPSHQVTQMGQEVILRCVPISNHLYFYWYRQILGQKVEFLVSFYNNEISEKSEIFDDQFSVERPDGSNFTLKIRSTKLEDSAMYFCASYMGQMGEKLFFGSGTQLSVL.

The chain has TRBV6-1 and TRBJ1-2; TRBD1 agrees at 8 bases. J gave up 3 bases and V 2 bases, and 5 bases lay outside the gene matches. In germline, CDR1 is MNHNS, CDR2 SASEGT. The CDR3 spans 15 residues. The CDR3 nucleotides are TGTGCCAGCAGTGAATCAGGGGGCGCGTACTATGGCTACACCTTC. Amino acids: CASSESGGAYYGYTF.

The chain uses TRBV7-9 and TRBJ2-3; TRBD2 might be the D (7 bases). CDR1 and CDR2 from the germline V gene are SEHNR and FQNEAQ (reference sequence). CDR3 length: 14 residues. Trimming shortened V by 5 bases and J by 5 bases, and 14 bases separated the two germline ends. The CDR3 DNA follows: TGTGCCAGCAGCCCGGGGGGCCCAGTAGATACGCAGTATTTT. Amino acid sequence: CASSPGGPVDTQYF.